This T cell receptor beta chain was documented in a study of cytomegalovirus exposure and HLA in healthy donors. With respect to this clone: The junction shows a germline mismatch at one end, possibly a read error.

Germline V CDR1 and CDR2: MNHEY, SMNVEV (reference sequence). This CDR3 spans 15 amino acids. A multiplex PCR was run with 60 Vbeta primers and 13 Jbeta primers. Measured with immunoSEQ multiplex PCR; TCRdb has only the in-frame clones, and not every one. The sample carries about 160,000 clones, approximately 80% recorded once. This TCR came from a male donor in good health and CMV-seropositive. The chain uses TRBV27 and TRBJ2-1; the match to TRBD2 covers 12 bases. The sample consisted of PBMCs. The DNA of the CDR3 is TGTGCCAGCAGTTTAACTAGCGGGAGGTGGAATGAGCAGCTCTTC. It is translated as CASSLTSGRWNEQLF.